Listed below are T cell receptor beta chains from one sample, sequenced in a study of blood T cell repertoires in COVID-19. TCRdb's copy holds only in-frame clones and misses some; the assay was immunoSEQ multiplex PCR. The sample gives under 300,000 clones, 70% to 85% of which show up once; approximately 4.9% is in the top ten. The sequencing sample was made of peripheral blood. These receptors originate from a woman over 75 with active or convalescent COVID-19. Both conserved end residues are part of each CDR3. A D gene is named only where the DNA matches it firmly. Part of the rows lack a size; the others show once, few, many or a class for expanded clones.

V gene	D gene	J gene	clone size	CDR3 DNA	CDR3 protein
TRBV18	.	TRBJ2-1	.	TGTGCCAGCTCACCAACCCGCCTAAGCGAGGTAGGAAATGAGCAGTTCTTC	CASSPTRLSEVGNEQFF
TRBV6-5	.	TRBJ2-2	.	TGTGCCAGCGCCGGCAGGGTCAACACCGGGGAGCTGTTTTTT	CASAGRVNTGELFF
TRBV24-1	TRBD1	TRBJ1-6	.	TGTGCCACCGGTAGACCAGGGGGGTCCTATAATTCACCCCTCCACTTT	CATGRPGGSYNSPLHF
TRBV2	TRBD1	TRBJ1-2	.	TGTGCCAGCAGCCAGGGGACAGGGGGAAACTATGGCTACACCTTC	CASSQGTGGNYGYTF
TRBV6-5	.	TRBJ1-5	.	TGTGCCAGCAGGGGAACAGGGTGGGCTCAGCCCCAGCATTTT	CASRGTGWAQPQHF
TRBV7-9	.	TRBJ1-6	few	TGTGCCAGCCGGGAGGAGGGATTGAATTCACCCCTCCACTTT	CASREEGLNSPLHF
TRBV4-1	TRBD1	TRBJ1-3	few	TGCGCCAGCAGCCCTTATACCGGGACAGCAGGAAACACCATATATTTT	CASSPYTGTAGNTIYF
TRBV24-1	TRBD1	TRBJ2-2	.	TGTGCCACCAGTGATTTTAGGACAGGTTTCGACACCGGGGAGCTGTTTTTT	CATSDFRTGFDTGELFF
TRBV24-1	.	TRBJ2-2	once	TGTGCCACCAGTGATCCAAGAACAGGCGGGGAGCTGTTTTTT	CATSDPRTGGELFF
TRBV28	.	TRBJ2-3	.	TGTGCCAGCAGTCCGTCGGGACTCCTCACAGATACGCAGTATTTT	CASSPSGLLTDTQYF
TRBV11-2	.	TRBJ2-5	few	TGTGCCAGCAGCCTAAGTAGCGGGACAGAGAAGACCCAGTACTTC	CASSLSSGTEKTQYF
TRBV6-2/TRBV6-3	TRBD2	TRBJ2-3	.	TGTGCCAGCAGTCCGAGCGGGGGACCCGCCAGAGATACGCAGTATTTT	CASSPSGGPARDTQYF
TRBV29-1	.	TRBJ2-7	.	TGCAGCGTTTTCGCGGAGACCTACGAGCAGTACTTC	CSVFAETYEQYF
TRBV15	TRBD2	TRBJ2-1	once	TGTGCCACCAGCCAAGAGCCGGGACTACTTTACAATGAGCAGTTCTTC	CATSQEPGLLYNEQFF
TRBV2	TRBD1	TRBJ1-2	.	TGTGCCAGCAATGGGGACAGGGCAGCTAACTATGGCTACACCTTC	CASNGDRAANYGYTF
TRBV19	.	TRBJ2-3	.	TGTGCCAGTAGTAAGGAGGCTAGCACAGATACGCAGTATTTT	CASSKEASTDTQYF
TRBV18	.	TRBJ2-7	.	TGTGCCAGCTCACTTTCTAGCTACGAGCAGTACTTC	CASSLSSYEQYF